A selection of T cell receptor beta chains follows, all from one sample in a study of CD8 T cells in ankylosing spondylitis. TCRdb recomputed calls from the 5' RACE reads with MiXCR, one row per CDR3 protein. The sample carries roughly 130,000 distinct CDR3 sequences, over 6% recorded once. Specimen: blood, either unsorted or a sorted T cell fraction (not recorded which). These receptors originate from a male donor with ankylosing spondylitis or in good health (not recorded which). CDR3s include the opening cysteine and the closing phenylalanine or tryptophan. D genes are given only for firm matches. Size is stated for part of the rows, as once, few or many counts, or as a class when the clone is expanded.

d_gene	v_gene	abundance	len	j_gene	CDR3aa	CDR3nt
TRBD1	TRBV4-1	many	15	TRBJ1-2	CASSQVTGGRGGYTF	TGCGCCAGCAGCCAAGTAACAGGGGGCAGGGGCGGCTACACCTTC
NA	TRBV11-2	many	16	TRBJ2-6	CASSKVEEPGANVLTF	TGTGCCAGCAGTAAGGTGGAAGAACCTGGGGCCAACGTCCTGACTTTC
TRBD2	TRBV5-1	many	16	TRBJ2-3	CASSLDPAGYTDTQYF	TGCGCCAGCAGCTTGGACCCAGCGGGATACACAGATACGCAGTATTTT
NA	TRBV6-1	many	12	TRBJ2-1	CAAANYYNEQFF	TGTGCCGCTGCCAATTACTACAATGAGCAGTTCTTC
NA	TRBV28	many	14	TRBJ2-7	CASAGPGPSYEQYF	TGTGCCAGCGCGGGGCCAGGGCCCTCCTACGAGCAGTACTTC
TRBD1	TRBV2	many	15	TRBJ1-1	CASSDIGTGVSEAFF	TGTGCCAGCAGTGATATCGGGACAGGGGTCTCTGAAGCTTTCTTT
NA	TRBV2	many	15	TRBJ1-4	CASTVQVKTNEKLFF	TGTGCCAGCACCGTCCAGGTGAAAACTAATGAAAAACTGTTTTTT
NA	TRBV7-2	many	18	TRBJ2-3	CASSLAKGLLASTDTQYF	TGTGCCAGCAGCTTAGCAAAGGGATTACTAGCCTCCACAGATACGCAGTATTTT
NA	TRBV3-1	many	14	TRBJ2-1	CASSPQGSYNEQFF	TGTGCCAGCAGCCCCCAGGGATCCTACAATGAGCAGTTCTTC
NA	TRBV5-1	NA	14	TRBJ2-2	CASLLGSNTGELFF	TGCGCCAGCCTGCTAGGGTCGAACACCGGGGAGCTGTTTTTT